The 5 T cell receptor beta chains given below trace back to one sample, sequenced in a study of beta chain features in type 1 diabetes. All of the isolated RNA was reverse transcribed, so expressed TCRB transcripts were sequenced. TCRdb keeps only in-frame clones here, not all; method: immunoSEQ multiplex PCR. This repertoire shows more than 300,000 clones, roughly 12% found once; its top ten account for 0.017%. The sequenced material came from naive CD4+ T cells from blood. The receptors derive from a man aged 18 to 30 in good health.

The chain recombines TRBV21-1 with TRBJ2-7; the DNA was not compared with TRBD1, the D call given in the table. TRBV21-1 is marked as a pseudogene. The CDR3 length is 16 residues. This CDR3 is CASSKGRGTGSHEQYF. The CDR3, as DNA: TGTGCCAGCAGCAAAGGCCGAGGGACAGGGAGCCACGAGCAGTACTTC.

This clone was detected a few times. The gene calls are TRBV9 and TRBJ2-5; D might be TRBD1 (6 bases). V was pared by 2 bases and J by 4 bases, with 9 bases between. This CDR3 spans 13 amino acids. Germline V CDR1 and CDR2: SGDLS, YYNGEE. CDR3 DNA: TGTGCCAGCAGCGTGTTACAGGGAGAGACCCAGTACTTC. This encodes CASSVLQGETQYF.

This clone has only a few counts. The gene calls are TRBV5-6 and TRBJ1-1, with TRBD1 as a possible D gene (5 bases). Trimming removed 1 base at V and 1 base at J, with 14 bases between. Germline values: CDR1 SGHDT, CDR2 YYEEEE. The CDR3 loop spans 16 amino acids. The DNA for the CDR3 is TGTGCCAGCAGCTTGATCCAGACAGTCGCGAACACTGAAGCTTTCTTT. Protein product: CASSLIQTVANTEAFF.

This chain links TRBV7-9 with TRBJ2-2; D not resolved. With 1 base removed from V and 7 bases from J, the gap between germline ends came to 4 bases. The germline V gene encodes CDR1 SEHNR and CDR2 FQNEAQ (reference sequence). This CDR3 comprises 12 residues. Written as DNA, the CDR3 is TGTGCCAGCAGCTTAGGCGTCGGGGAGCTGTTTTTT. It codes for CASSLGVGELFF. Complete variable domain (other parts from reference TRBV7-9 and TRBJ2-2): DTGVSQNPRHKITKRGQNVTFRCDPISEHNRLYWYRQTLGQGPEFLTYFQNEAQLEKSRLLSDRFSAERPKGSFSTLEIQRTEQGDSAMYLCASSLGVGELFFGEGSRLTVL.

This chain joins TRBV19 and TRBJ2-3, with 12 nucleotides matching TRBD2. The CDR3 has 14 amino acids. CDR1 is LNHDA, CDR2 SQIVND, per germline (reference sequence). Trimming at V came to 5 bases and at J to 9 bases, leaving 6 bases not matched to a gene. In nucleotides, the CDR3 is TGTGCCAGTAGTCCCGGACTAGCGGGGCTGACGCAGTATTTT. Protein: CASSPGLAGLTQYF.